These 28 T cell receptor beta chains were sequenced from one sample in a study of identical twins. TCRdb ran MiXCR on the 5' RACE reads and lists one entry per CDR3 protein. The sample lists some 1,600,000 distinct CDR3 sequences, 32% seen once, with under 0.35% in the top ten. Input material: cord blood. Every receptor here comes from a newborn girl in good health.

The chain couples TRBV9 to TRBJ2-1; 11 bases map to TRBD2. J gave up 7 bases and V 3 bases, and 6 bases lay outside the gene matches. From germline, CDR1 is SGDLS and CDR2 YYNGEE. CDR3 size: 15 residues. The CDR3 sequence: CASSDRLAGTNEQFF. CDR3 bases: TGTGCCAGCAGCGACCGACTAGCGGGAACGAATGAGCAGTTCTTC.

This clonotype was picked up a small number of times. CDR3 residues: CASSWTGLAGDTQYF. The DNA of the CDR3 is TGCGCCAGCAGCTGGACGGGACTAGCGGGAGATACGCAGTATTTT. The J gene is TRBJ2-3, the V gene TRBV5-1, with TRBD2 identical over 12 bases. The CDR3 covers 15 residues. V was clipped by 3 bases and J by 5 bases; unmatched bases: 4. Germline CDR1 reads SGHRS; CDR2 reads YFSETQ.

Comments on this clonotype: This sequence may be a read error, since a much larger clone differs from it by one base. The rearrangement uses TRBV6-2 or TRBV6-3 and TRBJ2-7; 10 nucleotides match TRBD2. Germline V CDR1 and CDR2: MNHEY, SVGEGT. The CDR3 is 14 amino acids. CDR3 region: CVSSYTSGAYEQYF. CDR3 DNA: TGTGTCAGCAGTTACACTAGCGGGGCCTACGAGCAGTACTTC.

The chain carries TRBV4-1 and TRBJ2-1, with D perhaps matching TRBD2 (6 bases). Matching the DNA end better, TRBJ2-7 makes the J call doubtful. CDR1 and CDR2 from the germline V gene are MGHRA and YSYEKL. The CDR3 is 16 amino acids. CDR3 in amino acids: CASSLSGFSSYNEQYF. As DNA, the CDR3 is TGCGCCAGCAGCCTCAGCGGGTTCAGCTCCTACAATGAGCAGTACTTC.

This clonotype was detected ten times or more. The chain has TRBV7-2 and TRBJ2-3; 9 nucleotides agree with TRBD2. The CDR3 runs to 14 residues. V was clipped by 6 bases and J by 3 bases; unmatched bases: 4. Germline loops: CDR1 SGHTA, CDR2 FQGNSA. The CDR3 DNA is TGTGCCAGCAGGCCGGGACTAGCAACAGATACGCAGTATTTT. Translating it yields CASRPGLATDTQYF.

This clonotype has more than one count but fewer than ten. The rearrangement uses TRBV28 and TRBJ2-1, with 9 positions matching TRBD2. Germline loops: CDR1 MDHEN, CDR2 SYDVKM. V trimming: 5 bases; J trimming: 9 bases; junction bases outside the gene matches: 17. This CDR3 is built from 17 residues. In DNA, the CDR3 is TGTGCCAGCAGTCCTATTGGGACTAGCATCCCCCTAGGTGAGCAGTTCTTC. Residues: CASSPIGTSIPLGEQFF.

The table lists this clonotype with a few counts. The V gene is TRBV10-3, the J gene TRBJ2-7; D gene ambiguous. Germline V CDR1 and CDR2: ENHRY, SYGVKD. The CDR3 has 12 residues. V lost 3 bases to trimming and J lost 2 bases, with 5 bases between them. The CDR3 coding sequence is TGTGCCATCAGTGATGAACCCTACGAGCAGTACTTC. Its translation: CAISDEPYEQYF.

This clonotype was counted a few times. The chain has TRBV5-1 and TRBJ2-6; the D is unclear. The CDR3 is made up of 15 amino acids. Trimming took 3 bases from V and 0 from J, leaving 7 bases between them. Germline assignment: CDR1 SGHRS and CDR2 YFSETQ. The chain's CDR3 is CASSSKGSGANVLTF. The CDR3 coding sequence is TGCGCCAGCAGCTCTAAGGGCTCTGGGGCCAACGTCCTGACTTTC.

V and J are TRBV6-6 and TRBJ2-1; 7 nucleotides align to TRBD2. Losses at the gene ends were 0 bases for V and 9 bases for J; bases not matched to a gene: 8. Germline V gives CDR1 MNHNY, CDR2 SVGAGI (reference sequence). The CDR3 sequence is 15 residues long. CDR3 sequence reads: CASSYSIQRGSEQFF. The CDR3 coding sequence is TGTGCCAGCAGTTACTCGATCCAGCGGGGCAGTGAGCAGTTCTTC.

This clonotype has a handful of counts. The chain recombines TRBV7-8 with TRBJ2-7; 12 nucleotides align to TRBD1. Germline lookup yields CDR1 SGHVS and CDR2 FQNEAQ. The CDR3 spans 18 residues. With 2 bases clipped from V and 7 bases from J, the junction kept 15 bases outside the gene matches. CDR3 amino acids: CASSLSGTGGAMYREQYF. DNA of the CDR3: TGTGCCAGCAGCTTATCCGGGACAGGGGGCGCGATGTATAGAGAGCAGTACTTC.

The V call is TRBV3-1, the J call TRBJ2-6; no definite D call. With 0 bases removed from V and 0 bases from J, the gap between germline ends came to 12 bases. The CDR3 is made up of 18 amino acids. In germline, CDR1 is LGHDT, CDR2 YNNKEL (reference sequence). The CDR3 sequence is CASSQEGYTVSGANVLTF. The CDR3 DNA reads as TGTGCCAGCAGCCAAGAGGGATACACAGTCTCTGGGGCCAACGTCCTGACTTTC.

J is TRBJ2-3 and V is TRBV24-1; TRBD1 is a possible D gene (6 bases). Germline CDR1 is KGHDR and CDR2 is SFDVKD. The length of the CDR3 is 14 residues. Trimming took off 6 bases at V and 2 bases at J, with 11 bases between the two ends. The CDR3 DNA is TGTGCCACCAGTAGGACAGATGACACAGATACGCAGTATTTT. Translated: CATSRTDDTDTQYF.

This rearrangement joins TRBV10-1 to TRBJ2-2; D gene ambiguous. Deletions cut 0 bases from V and 5 bases from J, with 7 bases between. The germline V gene encodes CDR1 WNHNN and CDR2 SYGVQD (reference sequence). CDR3 length equals 14 residues. The DNA of the CDR3 is TGCGCCAGCAGTGAGTCTTCGACTACCGGGGAGCTGTTTTTT. Translated: CASSESSTTGELFF.

This chain links TRBV24-1 with TRBJ1-2; tentatively, D is TRBD1 (5 bases). Germline CDR1 is KGHDR and CDR2 is SFDVKD. Trimming cost V 3 bases and J 10 bases, with 11 bases left between them. The CDR3 contains 12 residues. The CDR3 sequence is CATSDVDGTYTF. In DNA form, the CDR3 reads TGTGCCACCAGTGATGTCGACGGGACCTACACCTTC.

The chain carries TRBV6-1 and TRBJ2-1; no definite D call. This CDR3 spans 11 amino acids. Germline V gene data show CDR1 as MNHNS and CDR2 as SASEGT. V was cut by 7 bases and J by 3 bases, with 4 bases left in between. The CDR3, as DNA: TGTGCCAGCATCCTCTACAATGAGCAGTTCTTC. As protein: CASILYNEQFF.

The chain joins TRBV7-9 to TRBJ1-2; possibly TRBD1 for D (6 bases). V gave up 2 bases and J gave up 2 bases, with 15 bases separating them. Germline V CDR1 and CDR2: SEHNR, FQNEAQ (reference sequence). The CDR3 consists of 16 residues. CDR3 sequence (DNA): TGTGCCAGCAGCTTACAGGGGCAACTAGGAAACTATGGCTACACCTTC. As protein: CASSLQGQLGNYGYTF. The complete variable domain, with remaining parts taken from reference TRBV7-9 and TRBJ1-2, reads DTGVSQNPRHKITKRGQNVTFRCDPISEHNRLYWYRQTLGQGPEFLTYFQNEAQLEKSRLLSDRFSAERPKGSFSTLEIQRTEQGDSAMYLCASSLQGQLGNYGYTFGSGTRLTVV.

The chain links TRBV19 to TRBJ1-6; D might be TRBD1 (6 bases). CDR3 length: 17 residues. V lost 5 bases, J lost 1 base, and 15 bases lay in between. The germline V gene encodes CDR1 LNHDA and CDR2 SQIVND (reference sequence). DNA of the CDR3: TGTGCCAGTAGTCCACGGACAGAAGGTTCCTATAATTCACCCCTCCACTTT. It yields the protein CASSPRTEGSYNSPLHF. Drawing the rest from reference TRBV19 and TRBJ1-6, the complete variable domain is DGGITQSPKYLFRKEGQNVTLSCEQNLNHDAMYWYRQDPGQGLRLIYYSQIVNDFQKGDIAEGYSVSREKKESFPLTVTSAQKNPTAFYLCASSPRTEGSYNSPLHFGNGTRLTVT.

This clonotype was observed a handful of times. This chain connects TRBV19 to TRBJ2-7; 8 bases map to TRBD1. This CDR3 spans 13 amino acids. V trimming: 8 bases; J trimming: 5 bases; junction bases outside the gene matches: 8. Germline values: CDR1 LNHDA, CDR2 SQIVND (reference sequence). The CDR3 nucleotides are TGTGCCAGTCACGGACAGGGTAGGAACGAGCAGTACTTC. Translation gives CASHGQGRNEQYF.

V is TRBV28 and J is TRBJ2-1, with D perhaps being TRBD1 or TRBD2 (5 bases each). This CDR3 has 15 amino acids. Trimming left V 5 bases short and J 4 bases short, with 15 bases between. CDR1 MDHEN and CDR2 SYDVKM come from the germline V gene. The CDR3 sequence is CASSRSGTLYNEQFF. In DNA form, the CDR3 reads TGTGCCAGCAGTCGGTCCGGGACCCTTTACAATGAGCAGTTCTTC.

The chain is built from TRBV29-1 and TRBJ2-3; 13 bases align to TRBD2. Trimming cost V 6 bases and J 2 bases; bases outside gene matches: 5. The CDR3 extends over 15 amino acids. The germline V gene has CDR1 SQVTM and CDR2 ANQGSEA. The CDR3 bases are TGCAGCGTGACGGGACTAGCGGGACACACAGATACGCAGTATTTT. Its translation is CSVTGLAGHTDTQYF.

This clonotype has a handful of counts. This chain joins TRBV28 and TRBJ1-1; TRBD1 is a possible D gene (5 bases). V was trimmed by 0 bases and J by 1 base, leaving 9 bases between them. This CDR3 comprises 15 residues. Germline CDR1 and CDR2: MDHEN and SYDVKM. CDR3 coding DNA: TGTGCCAGCAGTTTATGGACAGTAGCGAACACTGAAGCTTTCTTT. This codes for CASSLWTVANTEAFF.

This clonotype was counted a few times. The CDR3 region is CSPPRKNTGELFF. In nucleotides, the CDR3 is TGCAGCCCCCCGCGGAAGAACACCGGGGAGCTGTTTTTT. The chain recombines TRBV29-1 with TRBJ2-2, with unresolved D. The CDR3 is 13 amino acids. The germline gives CDR1 SQVTM, CDR2 ANQGSEA. Trimming shortened V by 8 bases and J by 1 base, and 11 bases separated the two germline ends.

This clonotype was picked up a small number of times. This chain connects TRBV28 to TRBJ2-3, with a weak D call TRBD2 (5 bases). The CDR3 contains 15 residues. In germline, CDR1 is MDHEN, CDR2 SYDVKM. The V and J ends lost 2 bases and 2 bases respectively, with 11 bases between them. The CDR3, as DNA: TGTGCCAGCAGTTTACCGGTGACTAACACAGATACGCAGTATTTT. This codes for CASSLPVTNTDTQYF.

This clonotype appeared once. The chain links TRBV27 to TRBJ2-7, with 10 bases that match TRBD2. This CDR3 is 16 amino acids long. Germline values: CDR1 MNHEY, CDR2 SMNVEV (reference sequence). J gave up 7 bases and V 1 base, and 10 bases lay outside the gene matches. The CDR3 DNA is TGTGCCAGCAGTTTATGGGAAGGACTAGCGGACAATGAGCAGTACTTC. Protein product: CASSLWEGLADNEQYF.

The rearrangement links TRBV11-2 to TRBJ1-2; D call uncertain. From germline, CDR1 is SGHAT and CDR2 FQNNGV. Trimming removed 7 bases from V and 2 bases from J, with 23 bases in between. The CDR3 is 17 amino acids. Here the CDR3 DNA reads TGTGCCAGCAACCTTCTTAGAACCAGGAAGAGAAACTATGGCTACACCTTC. It yields the protein CASNLLRTRKRNYGYTF.

The sample holds many counts of this clonotype. V is TRBV29-1 and J is TRBJ2-7, with 7 nucleotides matching TRBD1. Germline CDR1 and CDR2: SQVTM and ANQGSEA. V dropped 6 bases and J dropped 1; count of bases not matched to a gene: 9. This CDR3 is built from 14 residues. The CDR3 region has the DNA TGCAGCGTAGGACAGACAGGGACGTCCTACGAGCAGTACTTC. Protein: CSVGQTGTSYEQYF.

The chain recombines TRBV28 with TRBJ1-2; D not certain. This CDR3 comprises 13 residues. V was cut by 2 bases and J by 8 bases, with 12 bases left in between. Germline assignment: CDR1 MDHEN and CDR2 SYDVKM. CDR3 residues: CASSLGDLLGYTF. The CDR3 region has the DNA TGTGCCAGCAGTTTAGGGGATCTATTAGGCTACACCTTC.

The chain carries TRBV12-5 and TRBJ2-5, with TRBD2 matching 8 bases. Germline CDR1 LGHNT, CDR2 FRNRAP. Trimming cost V 2 bases and J 1 base; bases outside gene matches: 6. The CDR3 covers 16 residues. Here the CDR3 reads CASGLRLAGIQETQYF. CDR3 bases: TGTGCTAGTGGTTTGAGATTAGCGGGAATCCAAGAGACCCAGTACTTC.